The T cell receptor (beta chain) described here comes from a study of lymphopenia after photon versus proton radiotherapy. Produced via immunoSEQ multiplex PCR; TCRdb's table is partial and in-frame only. The repertoire has more than 20,000 clones, around 85% of them found once; the top ten carry roughly a sixth. Points from the study as a whole: Post-nadir TCR diversity decline inversely tracked overall survival among those who died. Better survival with proton therapy was suggested as possible, not demonstrated. After lymphocyte nadir, photon-treated repertoires showed oligoclonal expansion, especially CD8+ Temra.

The CDR3 is 14 residues long. With V trimmed by 6 bases and J by 8 bases, 9 bases remained unmatched. Per the germline V gene, CDR1 is SGHTA and CDR2 is FQGTGA. Comment on this clone: Its antigen remains unidentified.

This TCR was recovered from a man aged 55-75 years with pancreatic cancer. Sequenced here: peripheral blood, sampled from a patient treated with photon-based radiotherapy. The genes are TRBV7-3 and TRBJ2-1; the match to TRBD2 covers 8 bases. The CDR3 is CASSRGGGSDEQFF. The CDR3, as DNA: TGTGCCAGCAGTAGAGGCGGGGGGTCGGATGAGCAGTTCTTC.